The source of this T cell receptor beta chain is a study of naive and memory T cell subsets. CDR1 and CDR2 from the germline V gene are SNHLY and FYNNEI. V lost 2 bases and J 0 bases, leaving 8 bases between the germline ends. There are 15 residues in the CDR3. Four PCR rounds used nested alpha and beta constant region primers plus the SP2 primer. TCRdb passed the 5' RACE reads through MiXCR, listing each CDR3 protein once. Of fewer than 40,000 distinct CDR3 sequences listed, about a sixth are singletons. TCR cDNA received a 3' ligated oligonucleotide that carried a UMI. Whole blood, about 2.5 ml, came from adult healthy volunteers. Cells were not sorted; total RNA input targeted 1 to 1000 ng. Notes on the study in general: This RNA-based method may be sensitive to activation-related transcript changes.

Regarding this clonotype: Its antigen is not identified.

The gene calls are TRBV2 and TRBJ1-5; possible D gene TRBD1, 5 bases. This receptor was obtained from a female donor in good health. The CDR3 DNA reads TGTGCCAGCAGTGAAAGGGGACCTAGCAATCAGCCCCAGCATTTT. Residues: CASSERGPSNQPQHF.